The 25 T cell receptor beta chains given below trace back to one sample, sequenced in a study of shared clonotypes between healthy human individuals. Sequenced by immunoSEQ multiplex PCR; TCRdb stores in-frame clones only, minus some. The repertoire includes around 530,000 clones, around 81% of them detected once, and about 12% sits in the top ten. Specimen: PBMCs. The receptors here all came from a woman in her forties in good health. Some clones in this sample may be carry-over from other donors' samples.

The chain joins TRBV21-1 to TRBJ1-2; TRBD1, as called in the table, went unchecked against the DNA. TRBV21-1 is a known pseudogene. The CDR3 loop spans 14 amino acids. CDR3 amino acids: CASSKVSTDHGYTF. CDR3 DNA: TGTGCCAGCAGCAAAGTTTCGACAGACCATGGCTACACCTTC.

This chain connects TRBV7-3 to TRBJ1-2; 8 positions match TRBD1. The CDR3 is 15 amino acids. The trim removed 0 bases at V and 5 bases at J, leaving 5 bases unmatched. Germline assignment: CDR1 SGHTA and CDR2 FQGTGA. The CDR3 spells CASSLTGQDQYGYTF. Here the CDR3 DNA reads TGTGCCAGCAGCTTAACGGGACAGGACCAGTATGGCTACACCTTC.

This chain connects TRBV19 to TRBJ2-2, with 10 positions matching TRBD1. The CDR3 totals 15 residues. Germline V lookup: CDR1 LNHDA, CDR2 SQIVND (reference sequence). The junction had 6 bases not matched to a gene; V was cut back by 4 bases and J by 7 bases. DNA for the CDR3: TGTGCCAGTAGTACCCGGGACAGGGGAGTCGGGGAGCTGTTTTTT. This codes for CASSTRDRGVGELFF.

V gene TRBV18 combines with J gene TRBJ2-5; 11 bases are shared with TRBD2. The junction had 3 bases not matched to a gene; V was cut back by 5 bases and J by 4 bases. Looked up from germline, CDR1 is KGHSH and CDR2 is LQKENI. There are 14 residues in the CDR3. The CDR3 spells CASSSGLAGETQYF. CDR3 nucleotides: TGTGCCAGCTCATCCGGACTAGCGGGAGAGACCCAGTACTTC.

This chain links TRBV7-6 with TRBJ2-1, with TRBD1 matching over 7 bases. Germline V CDR1 and CDR2: SGHVS, FNYEAQ. The CDR3 runs 15 residues. V gave up 2 bases and J gave up 5 bases; unmatched junction bases: 6. The CDR3 spells CASSLRQGYDNEQFF. CDR3 bases: TGTGCCAGCAGCTTACGACAGGGATATGACAATGAGCAGTTCTTC.

The rearrangement links TRBV20-1 to TRBJ2-7; D unclear. Trimming stripped 6 bases from V and 4 bases from J, with 10 bases between. The CDR3 spans 11 residues. Germline V gene data show CDR1 as DFQATT and CDR2 as SNEGSKA (reference sequence). The CDR3 DNA reads as TGCAGTGCCGATCGAACGTACGAGCAGTACTTC. The encoded protein is CSADRTYEQYF.

This clone was recorded at least ten times. This chain joins TRBV7-2 and TRBJ2-1, with TRBD2 matching 12 bases. In germline, CDR1 is SGHTA, CDR2 FQGNSA. The CDR3 contains 17 residues. Germline trimming cut 2 bases from V and 6 bases from J; bases unmatched to any gene: 8. The CDR3 is CASSLFPTLAGGNEQFF. The CDR3 DNA is TGTGCCAGCAGCTTATTCCCCACACTAGCGGGAGGCAATGAGCAGTTCTTC. Full variable domain (outside the CDR3, taken from reference TRBV7-2 and TRBJ2-1): GAGVSQSPSNKVTEKGKDVELRCDPISGHTALYWYRQSLGQGLEFLIYFQGNSAPDKSGLPSDRFSAERTGGSVSTLTIQRTQQEDSAVYLCASSLFPTLAGGNEQFFGPGTRLTVL.

The chain uses TRBV30 and TRBJ1-5; D gene uncertain. This CDR3 has 18 residues. Germline V gene lookup returns CDR1 GTSNPN and CDR2 SVGIG (reference sequence). V was clipped by 5 bases and J by 0 bases, with 23 bases between them. The CDR3 DNA sequence: TGTGCCTGGGCCCCCTCCCTGAAGGCTCTATATAGCAATCAGCCCCAGCATTTT. Its translation is CAWAPSLKALYSNQPQHF.

This chain connects TRBV6-6 to TRBJ2-5; 10 nucleotides line up with TRBD1. The J call is uncertain, as TRBJ2-7 better fits the DNA end. This CDR3 spans 15 amino acids. CDR1 and CDR2 from the germline V gene are MNHNY and SVGAGI (reference sequence). Here the CDR3 reads CASSDWDRGSYEQYF. Written as DNA, the CDR3 is TGTGCCAGCAGTGACTGGGACAGGGGCTCCTACGAGCAGTACTTC.

V usage is TRBV28 and J usage is TRBJ2-6, with D maybe TRBD1 (6 bases). Germline V CDR1 and CDR2: MDHEN, SYDVKM. The CDR3 has 12 amino acids. V lost 10 bases, J lost 3 bases, and 7 bases lay in between. This CDR3 reads CAIRGGANVLTF. DNA of the CDR3: TGTGCCATCAGGGGTGGGGCCAACGTCCTGACTTTC.

V gene TRBV2 combines with J gene TRBJ2-4, with D possibly being TRBD2 (6 bases). This CDR3 has 12 residues. The V gene lost 4 bases and the J gene lost 14 bases, with 15 bases spanning the gap. Germline V gives CDR1 SNHLY, CDR2 FYNNEI. CDR3 DNA: TGTGCCAGCAGTGGATTGGGACTGGAGAAGTACTTC. Protein: CASSGLGLEKYF.

This chain joins TRBV5-1 and TRBJ2-1, with 8 bases lining up with TRBD1. The CDR3 runs 14 residues. Germline assignment: CDR1 SGHRS and CDR2 YFSETQ. V lost 4 bases to trimming and J lost 7 bases; unmatched junction nucleotides: 7. The DNA of the CDR3 is TGCGCCAGCAGCGGGGGACAGGTTATTAATGAGCAGTTCTTC. Protein: CASSGGQVINEQFF. Drawing the rest from reference TRBV5-1 and TRBJ2-1, the complete variable domain is KAGVTQTPRYLIKTRGQQVTLSCSPISGHRSVSWYQQTPGQGLQFLFEYFSETQRNKGNFPGRFSGRQFSNSRSEMNVSTLELGDSALYLCASSGGQVINEQFFGPGTRLTVL.

This clone was detected only a few times. The J gene is TRBJ2-1, the V gene TRBV5-1; 7 bases map to TRBD2. The CDR3 runs to 16 residues. In germline, CDR1 is SGHRS, CDR2 YFSETQ. The V segment lost 0 bases and the J segment 4 bases; nucleotides outside the gene matches: 7. CDR3 in amino acids: CASSLEGLGGYNEQFF. CDR3 coding DNA: TGCGCCAGCAGCTTGGAGGGGCTCGGGGGGTACAATGAGCAGTTCTTC.

At least ten counts were recorded for this clone. The chain combines TRBV5-1 with TRBJ1-1; TRBD1 matches at 7 bases. Germline V gene sequence: CDR1 SGHRS, CDR2 YFSETQ. Losses at the gene ends were 4 bases for V and 0 bases for J; bases not matched to a gene: 3. The CDR3 runs to 14 residues. CDR3 sequence: CASSTGQMNTEAFF. CDR3 nucleotides: TGCGCCAGCAGCACGGGACAGATGAACACTGAAGCTTTCTTT.

The gene calls are TRBV2 and TRBJ2-5, with D uncertain. This CDR3 is built from 13 residues. With 5 bases removed from V and 1 base from J, the gap between germline ends came to 8 bases. CDR1 and CDR2 from the germline V gene are SNHLY and FYNNEI. CDR3 nucleotides: TGTGCCAGCAGTAAAAACCTCCAAGAGACCCAGTACTTC. Residues: CASSKNLQETQYF.

The chain is built from TRBV28 and TRBJ1-2; D is ambiguous. The CDR3 totals 14 residues. Trimming took off 4 bases at V and 0 bases at J, with 9 bases between the two ends. Germline CDR1 and CDR2: MDHEN and SYDVKM. The CDR3 region has the DNA TGTGCCAGCAGTTGGTCGTCCCCTAACTATGGCTACACCTTC. Translating gives CASSWSSPNYGYTF.

The chain couples TRBV27 to TRBJ2-1, with TRBD2 identical over 8 bases. Looked up from germline, CDR1 is MNHEY and CDR2 is SMNVEV (reference sequence). Germline trimming cut 6 bases from V and 0 bases from J; bases unmatched to any gene: 4. The CDR3 consists of 15 residues. The CDR3 nucleotides read TGTGCCAGCAGAGCGGGGGTCGGCTCCTACAATGAGCAGTTCTTC. Translated, it gives CASRAGVGSYNEQFF.

The CDR3 loop is CASSLGLGTGVYEQYF. The DNA of the CDR3 is TGTGCCAGCAGCTTAGGTCTCGGGACAGGGGTATACGAGCAGTACTTC. J is TRBJ2-7 and V is TRBV7-8; TRBD1 matches 10 bases. The CDR3 has 16 residues. The trim removed 1 base at V and 4 bases at J, leaving 7 bases unmatched. Germline-derived CDR1 and CDR2 are SGHVS and FQNEAQ.

The chain joins TRBV19 to TRBJ2-3; TRBD2 might be the D (5 bases). The CDR3 sequence is 13 residues long. Germline lookup yields CDR1 LNHDA and CDR2 SQIVND (reference sequence). V lost 2 bases and J 10 bases, leaving 13 bases between the germline ends. The CDR3 nucleotides read TGTGCCAGTAGTATAATCGAGGGCAGATCGCAGTATTTT. This encodes CASSIIEGRSQYF.

The chain joins TRBV9 to TRBJ2-7; 8 positions match TRBD2. Looked up from germline, CDR1 is SGDLS and CDR2 is YYNGEE. The CDR3 extends over 14 amino acids. The trim removed 5 bases at V and 3 bases at J, leaving 7 bases unmatched. Here the CDR3 DNA reads TGTGCCAGCAGTCTGACTAGCGTAAACTACGAGCAGTACTTC. It yields the protein CASSLTSVNYEQYF.

This sequence joins TRBV11-2 and TRBJ2-7; TRBD1 matches 7 bases. The germline gives CDR1 SGHAT, CDR2 FQNNGV. Losses at the gene ends were 5 bases for V and 2 bases for J; bases not matched to a gene: 6. This CDR3 region has 14 residues. The CDR3 region has the DNA TGTGCCAGCAGCCGCACGGGACAGACCTACGAGCAGTACTTC. Its protein is CASSRTGQTYEQYF.

The CDR3 is CASSRGTENQPQHF. CDR3 DNA: TGCGCCAGCAGCCGCGGGACCGAGAATCAGCCCCAGCATTTT. The V call is TRBV5-1, the J call TRBJ1-5; TRBD1 is a possible D gene (5 bases). Germline loops: CDR1 SGHRS, CDR2 YFSETQ. V lost 4 bases and J 4 bases, leaving 12 bases between the germline ends. The CDR3 extends over 14 amino acids.

The chain is built from TRBV5-6 and TRBJ2-3; D might be TRBD2 (6 bases). The CDR3 totals 16 residues. The germline V gene has CDR1 SGHDT and CDR2 YYEEEE. Trimming removed 4 bases from V and 2 bases from J, with 17 bases in between. The CDR3 spells CASSPDYQKTTDTQYF. For the CDR3, the DNA is TGTGCCAGCAGCCCGGACTACCAAAAGACCACAGATACGCAGTATTTT. The full variable domain, with the rest looked up from reference TRBV5-6 and TRBJ2-3, is DAGVTQSPTHLIKTRGQQVTLRCSPKSGHDTVSWYQQALGQGPQFIFQYYEEEERQRGNFPDRFSGHQFPNYSSELNVNALLLGDSALYLCASSPDYQKTTDTQYFGPGTRLTVL.

The chain carries TRBV4-3 and TRBJ2-7; no firm D call. The V gene's germline CDR1 is LGHNA and CDR2 YSLEER. Trimming took 1 base from V and 2 from J, leaving 9 bases between them. The CDR3 is 14 amino acids. The CDR3 DNA reads TGCGCCAGCAGCCAAGGGGTGTTCGCCTACGAGCAGTACTTC. Its protein is CASSQGVFAYEQYF.

V gene TRBV10-1 combines with J gene TRBJ1-5; possibly TRBD1 for D (5 bases). The CDR3 has 19 amino acids. From germline, CDR1 is WNHNN and CDR2 SYGVQD (reference sequence). Trimming shortened V by 0 bases and J by 1 base, and 19 bases separated the two germline ends. Here the CDR3 reads CASSESSRVARRSNQPQHF. The CDR3, as DNA: TGCGCCAGCAGTGAGTCGAGCAGGGTGGCTAGGAGGAGCAATCAGCCCCAGCATTTT.